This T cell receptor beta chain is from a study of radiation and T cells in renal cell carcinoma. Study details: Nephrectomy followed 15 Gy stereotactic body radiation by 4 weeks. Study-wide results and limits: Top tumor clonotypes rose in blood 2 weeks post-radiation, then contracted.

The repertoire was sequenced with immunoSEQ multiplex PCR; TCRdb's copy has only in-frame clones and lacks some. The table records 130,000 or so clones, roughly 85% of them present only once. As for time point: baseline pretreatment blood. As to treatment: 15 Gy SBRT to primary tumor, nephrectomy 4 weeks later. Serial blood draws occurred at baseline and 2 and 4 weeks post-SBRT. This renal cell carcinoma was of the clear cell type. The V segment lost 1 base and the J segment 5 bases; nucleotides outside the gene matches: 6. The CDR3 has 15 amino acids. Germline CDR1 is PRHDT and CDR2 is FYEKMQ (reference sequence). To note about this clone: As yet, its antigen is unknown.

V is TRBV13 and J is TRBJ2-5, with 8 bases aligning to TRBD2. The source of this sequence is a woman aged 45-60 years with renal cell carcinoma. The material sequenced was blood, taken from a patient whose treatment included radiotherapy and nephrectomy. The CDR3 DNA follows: TGTGCCAGCAGCTTAGACGGGAGGGGCGGTGAGACCCAGTACTTC. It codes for CASSLDGRGGETQYF.